This T cell receptor (beta chain) was captured by sequencing in a study of CD8 T cells in Susac syndrome (dated by TCRdb to the late 2010s). Concerning the study at large: Whether CD8+ T cell activation and differentiation in Susac syndrome was antigen driven was tested using repertoire sequencing. The study compared CD8+ T cell repertoire clonality among 12 healthy donors, some 14 Susac syndrome patients and about 16 multiple sclerosis patients.

Including the terminal cysteine and phenylalanine, the CDR3 comprises 13 residues. Here the CDR3 DNA is all that survives: 39 bases in frame from base 1. Taken from the germline V gene, the CDR1 and CDR2 loops are WSHSY and SAAADI. V loses 0 bases of germline sequence and J loses 3 bases, and the interval between the two ends is 4 bases. Worth noting for this clonotype: There is no known antigen for this receptor. Base qualities are not at hand, and no much larger clone is one base apart.

High-throughput TCR beta sequencing profiled peripheral blood CD8+ and CD4+ T cells from healthy donors, Susac syndrome patients and multiple sclerosis patients. The multiple sclerosis controls were treatment-naive patients whose relapsing-remitting disease, either stable or active, fulfilled the revised McDonald criteria. Bulk CD8+ and CD4+ T cells were purified magnetically by negative isolation, whereas CD8+ TEMRA cells were enriched by FACS. Blood was drawn into EDTA tubes, processed within 24 hours, and PBMCs were isolated by density gradient centrifugation. PBMCs intended for TCR sequencing were cryopreserved in liquid nitrogen and thawed later in a water bath at 37 degrees C. The sorted or isolated CD4+, CD8+ and CD8+ TEMRA cells had a purity of 90% or higher. RNA was extracted using the RNeasy kit, and about 0.5 to 1 ug of the RNA was reverse transcribed with random hexamers. TCR beta CDR3 regions were amplified with the immunoSEQ multiplex PCR assay covering 54 Vbeta and 13 Jbeta segments. To correct PCR amplification bias, a synthetic template baseline was used for both primer optimization and computational correction. On the study's bioinformatics: Reads were assigned to V, D and J genes according to IMGT and analyzed in immunoSEQ Analyzer, with only productive sequences retained. Clonality was computed as one minus Shannon entropy normalized by log2 of the number of productive unique sequences. Public and private clones were assessed among the 100 most prevalent clones of each patient and control. Clones were defined as Susac-specific when absent from the healthy and MS cohorts, from 1052 published viral clones and from other ImmuneACCESS disease sequences. TCRdb passed the public sequencing reads through fastp at Q25 and MiXCR, retaining productive beta sequences. One record per CDR3 amino acid sequence lists the most common genes and DNA. These V and J calls originate from TCRdb's pipeline instead of the authors' own analysis. This sample gives about 130,000 distinct CDR3 sequences in total; roughly 93% of them show up just once. The ten largest clonotypes hold roughly 0.32% of the sample.

What the research found in general, with its limitations: The TCR sequencing and HLA analysis was acknowledged to have included a relatively small number of individuals.

Specimen: CD8+ T cells from PBMCs. The chain employs TRBV10-2 and TRBJ2-3, with no reliable assignment of the D segment. The receptor comes from a human donor with multiple sclerosis. CDR3 protein: CASSESTTDTQYF. The nucleotide sequence reads TGCGCCAGCAGTGAGTCGACAACAGATACGCAGTATTTT.